This is a list of T cell receptor beta chains from one sample in a study of beta chain features in type 1 diabetes. Produced via immunoSEQ multiplex PCR; TCRdb's table is partial and in-frame only. The table shows around 600,000 clones, with approximately 13% occurring only once. The specimen sequenced was naive CD4+ T cells from blood. Receptors originate from a man younger than 45 with type 1 diabetes. CDR3s include the opening cysteine and the closing phenylalanine or tryptophan. The order of the fields is clone size, V gene, D gene, J gene, CDR3 DNA, CDR3 protein. A D gene is named only where the DNA matches it firmly. Clone size is given for some rows only: seen once, a few or many times, or a class if the clone is expanded.

-	TRBV9	TRBD1	TRBJ1-6	TGTGCCAGCAGCACAGGACAGGCGAATTCACCCCTCCACTTT	CASSTGQANSPLHF
-	TRBV7-2	-	TRBJ2-5	TGTGCCTCCTCAGAACGCAACCAAGAGACCCAGTACTTC	CASSERNQETQYF
few	TRBV6-6	-	TRBJ2-5	TGTGCCAGCAGTTACTCCGCAACAGGAAAACAAGAGACCCAGTACTTC	CASSYSATGKQETQYF
few	TRBV5-4	-	TRBJ2-3	TGTGCCAGCAGCTTTTACAGGGAAGAGAACAAAGATACGCAGTATTTT	CASSFYREENKDTQYF
few	TRBV2	-	TRBJ2-3	TGTGCCAGCAGGTCCATGAGCACAGATACGCAGTATTTT	CASRSMSTDTQYF
-	TRBV12-5	TRBD2	TRBJ2-1	TGTGCTAGTGGTTTGGCCCCCGATAGCGGGACCTACAATGAGCAGTTCTTC	CASGLAPDSGTYNEQFF
few	TRBV4-2	-	TRBJ2-2	TGTGCCAGCAGCCCCGAGCATGGGAACACCGGGGAGCTGTTTTTT	CASSPEHGNTGELFF
few	TRBV9	TRBD1	TRBJ2-5	TGTGCCAGCAGCCCTCAGACAGGGGGAGGGGAGACCCAGTACTTC	CASSPQTGGGETQYF
few	TRBV19	-	TRBJ2-3	TGTGCCAGTAGTAGATGGCCAGATACGCAGTATTTT	CASSRWPDTQYF
few	TRBV21-1	-	TRBJ2-5	TGTGCCAGCAGCAAAGGGCAGTTCCAAGAGACCCAGTACTTC	CASSKGQFQETQYF
-	TRBV5-6	TRBD1	TRBJ2-3	TGTGCCAGCAGCTTGGGTGGCAGGGGGCTAACAGATACGCAGTATTTT	CASSLGGRGLTDTQYF
few	TRBV7-9	-	TRBJ1-2	TGTGCCAGCAGCTTACTGAGCTCAGATCTCTATGGCTACACCTTC	CASSLLSSDLYGYTF
-	TRBV19	-	TRBJ2-3	TGTGCCAGTAGAACTAGCACAGATACGCAGTATTTT	CASRTSTDTQYF
few	TRBV30	-	TRBJ1-2	TGTGCCTGGACTAGGGCAGGGCTCGGCTATGGCTACACCTTC	CAWTRAGLGYGYTF
few	TRBV14	-	TRBJ1-5	TGTGCCAGCAGCCGAAGCAGCAATCAGCCCCAGCATTTT	CASSRSSNQPQHF
-	TRBV21-1	-	TRBJ1-5	TGTGCCAGGGGGTACGGTGGCAGAAAATCCAATCAGCCCCAGCATTTT	CARGYGGRKSNQPQHF
-	TRBV10-3	-	TRBJ1-4	TGTGCCATCAGTGCTCAGTTCGGGGCTAATGAAAAACTGTTTTTT	CAISAQFGANEKLFF